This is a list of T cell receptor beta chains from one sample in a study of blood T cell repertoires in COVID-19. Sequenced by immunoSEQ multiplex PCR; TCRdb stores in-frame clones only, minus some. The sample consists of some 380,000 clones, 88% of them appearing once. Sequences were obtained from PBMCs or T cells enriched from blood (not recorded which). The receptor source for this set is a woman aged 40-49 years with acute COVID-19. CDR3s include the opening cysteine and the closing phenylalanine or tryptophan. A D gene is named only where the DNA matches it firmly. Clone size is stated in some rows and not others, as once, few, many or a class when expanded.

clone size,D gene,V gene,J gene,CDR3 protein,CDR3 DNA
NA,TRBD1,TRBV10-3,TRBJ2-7,CAISRDRASYEQYF,TGTGCCATCAGTAGAGACAGGGCATCCTACGAGCAGTACTTC
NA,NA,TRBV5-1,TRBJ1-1,CASSHPDTEAFF,TGCGCCAGCAGTCATCCGGACACTGAAGCTTTCTTT
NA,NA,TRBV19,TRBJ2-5,CASSTLTGRETQYF,TGTGCCAGTAGTACGCTGACAGGGAGGGAGACCCAGTACTTC
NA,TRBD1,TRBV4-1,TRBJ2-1,CASSQSRDRRNNEQFF,TGCGCCAGCAGCCAAAGCAGGGACAGACGAAACAATGAGCAGTTCTTC
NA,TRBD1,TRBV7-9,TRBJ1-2,CASSLSQGNGYTF,TGTGCCAGCAGCTTATCACAGGGGAATGGCTACACCTTC
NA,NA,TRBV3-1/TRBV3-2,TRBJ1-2,CASSQGPDANYGYTF,TGTGCCAGCAGCCAAGGCCCAGATGCTAACTATGGCTACACCTTC
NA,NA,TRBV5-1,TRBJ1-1,CASTEPGGTEAFF,TGCGCCAGCACAGAGCCGGGGGGCACTGAAGCTTTCTTT
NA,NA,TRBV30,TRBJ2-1,CAWSVSLAANNEQFF,TGTGCCTGGAGTGTATCTTTAGCGGCTAACAATGAGCAGTTCTTC
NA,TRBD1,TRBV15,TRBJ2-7,CATSRGTGARNEQYF,TGTGCCACCAGCAGAGGTACAGGGGCACGTAACGAGCAGTACTTC
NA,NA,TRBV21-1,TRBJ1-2,CASSKAEGFGYTF,TGTGCCAGCAGCAAAGCAGAGGGTTTTGGCTACACCTTC
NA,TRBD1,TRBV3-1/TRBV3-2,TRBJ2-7,CASSLTGLSYEQYF,TGTGCCAGCAGCCTGACAGGGCTCTCCTACGAGCAGTACTTC
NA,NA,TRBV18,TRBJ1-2,CASSPPELYGYTF,TGTGCCAGCTCACCACCGGAGCTCTATGGCTACACCTTC
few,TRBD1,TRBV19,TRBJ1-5,CASRSDRGQEQPQHF,TGTGCCAGTAGATCGGACAGGGGGCAGGAACAGCCCCAGCATTTT
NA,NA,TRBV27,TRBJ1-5,CASSFRRNQPQHF,TGTGCCAGCAGTTTTCGTCGGAATCAGCCCCAGCATTTT
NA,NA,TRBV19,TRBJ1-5,CASRYSNQPQHF,TGTGCCAGTAGGTATAGCAATCAGCCCCAGCATTTT
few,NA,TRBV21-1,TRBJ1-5,CASSNIHYSNQPQHF,TGTGCCAGCAGCAATATACATTATAGCAATCAGCCCCAGCATTTT
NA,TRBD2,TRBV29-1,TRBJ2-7,CSVVSGGRYEQYF,TGCAGCGTTGTCAGCGGGGGTAGGTACGAGCAGTACTTC
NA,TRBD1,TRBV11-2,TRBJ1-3,CASSPIPGQGNTIYF,TGTGCCAGCAGCCCAATACCGGGACAGGGAAACACCATATATTTT
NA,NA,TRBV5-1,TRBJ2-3,CASSLTGRTDTQYF,TGCGCCAGCAGCTTGACAGGGCGCACAGATACGCAGTATTTT
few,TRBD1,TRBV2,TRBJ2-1,CASSGQGSYNEQFF,TGTGCCAGCAGCGGACAGGGCTCCTACAATGAGCAGTTCTTC
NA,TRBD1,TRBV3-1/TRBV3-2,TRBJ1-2,CASSPGQGDVGYTF,TGTGCCAGCAGCCCGGGACAGGGGGACGTTGGCTACACCTTC
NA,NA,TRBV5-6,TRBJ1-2,CASSLESRAPGYTF,TGTGCCAGCAGCTTGGAGAGTCGAGCCCCTGGCTACACCTTC
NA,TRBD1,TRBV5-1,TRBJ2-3,CASSPGQGAETDTQYF,TGCGCCAGCAGCCCGGGACAGGGGGCGGAAACAGATACGCAGTATTTT
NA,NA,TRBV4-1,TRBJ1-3,CASSHPPVPGDTIYF,TGCGCCAGCAGCCACCCCCCGGTTCCGGGGGACACCATATATTTT
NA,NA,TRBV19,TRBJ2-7,CASSSNSRTVSYEQYF,TGTGCCAGTAGTTCTAACAGCCGAACGGTTTCCTACGAGCAGTACTTC
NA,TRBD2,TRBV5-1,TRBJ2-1,CASSLAASGGYRSSYNEQFF,TGCGCCAGCAGCTTGGCGGCTAGCGGGGGCTACCGAAGCTCCTACAATGAGCAGTTCTTC
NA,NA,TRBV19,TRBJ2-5,CANYGTSQETQYF,TGTGCCAATTACGGGACATCTCAAGAGACCCAGTACTTC
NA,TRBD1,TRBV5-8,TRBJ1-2,CASGSDRGGYTF,TGTGCCAGCGGCAGCGACAGGGGCGGCTACACCTTC
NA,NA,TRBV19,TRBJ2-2,CASSRTANTGELFF,TGTGCCAGTAGCAGGACAGCGAACACCGGGGAGCTGTTTTTT
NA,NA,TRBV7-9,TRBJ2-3,CASSSHYTDTQYF,TGTGCCAGCAGCTCCCACTACACAGATACGCAGTATTTT
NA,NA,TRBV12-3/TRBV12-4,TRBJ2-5,CASSNRDQETQYF,TGTGCCAGCAGCAACAGGGACCAAGAGACCCAGTACTTC
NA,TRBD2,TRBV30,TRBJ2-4,CAWSRLAGYLAKNIQYF,TGTGCCTGGAGTCGGCTAGCGGGGTATTTAGCCAAAAACATTCAGTACTTC
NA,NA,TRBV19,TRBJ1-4,CASSDLFRQNEKLFF,TGTGCCAGTAGCGACCTTTTTCGACAGAATGAAAAACTGTTTTTT
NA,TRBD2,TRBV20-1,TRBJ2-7,CSASKASGVYEQYF,TGCAGTGCTAGTAAGGCTAGCGGGGTGTACGAGCAGTACTTC
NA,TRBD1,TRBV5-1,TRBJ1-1,CASSPGSGRGLEAFF,TGCGCCAGCAGCCCCGGGTCGGGCAGGGGGCTCGAAGCTTTCTTT
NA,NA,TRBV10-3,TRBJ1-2,CAISQKGDSVYGYTF,TGTGCCATCAGTCAGAAGGGCGACAGTGTCTATGGCTACACCTTC
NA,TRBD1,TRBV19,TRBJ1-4,CASSMGDSNEKLFF,TGTGCCAGTAGTATGGGGGACAGTAATGAAAAACTGTTTTTT
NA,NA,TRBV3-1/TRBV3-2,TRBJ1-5,CASSRGAGDQPQHF,TGTGCCAGCAGCCGCGGGGCGGGTGACCAGCCCCAGCATTTT
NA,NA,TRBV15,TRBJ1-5,CATSREGGRGNQPQHF,TGTGCCACCAGCAGAGAGGGTGGGAGGGGCAATCAGCCCCAGCATTTT
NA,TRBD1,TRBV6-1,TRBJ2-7,CASSELGQGAYEQYF,TGTGCCAGCAGTGAGCTAGGACAGGGGGCCTACGAGCAGTACTTC
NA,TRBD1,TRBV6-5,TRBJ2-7,CASRPTGNEQYF,TGTGCCAGCAGACCGACAGGGAACGAGCAGTACTTC
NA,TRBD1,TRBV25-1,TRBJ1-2,CASRTTGANYGYTF,TGTGCCAGCAGGACCACAGGGGCTAACTATGGCTACACCTTC
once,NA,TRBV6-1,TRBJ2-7,CASSETVGLFGEQYF,TGTGCCAGCAGTGAAACAGTAGGACTTTTTGGAGAGCAGTACTTC
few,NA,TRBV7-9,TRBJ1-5,CASSLKGQPQHF,TGTGCCAGCAGCTTAAAGGGGCAGCCCCAGCATTTT
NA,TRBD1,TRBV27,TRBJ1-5,CASSVYGTGNQPQHF,TGTGCCAGCAGTGTCTACGGGACAGGTAATCAGCCCCAGCATTTT
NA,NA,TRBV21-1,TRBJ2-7,CASSTDGGGPYEQYF,TGTGCCAGCAGCACGGATGGCGGGGGGCCCTACGAGCAGTACTTC
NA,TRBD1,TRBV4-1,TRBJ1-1,CASSQVVEGAGEAFF,TGCGCCAGCAGCCAAGTGGTCGAGGGGGCCGGGGAAGCTTTCTTT
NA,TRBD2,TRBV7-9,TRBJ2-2,CASSSFSRGGYTGELFF,TGTGCCAGCAGCTCCTTTAGCCGGGGAGGGTACACCGGGGAGCTGTTTTTT
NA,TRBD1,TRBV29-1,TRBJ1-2,CSAHRGTNYGYTF,TGCAGCGCCCACAGGGGAACTAACTATGGCTACACCTTC
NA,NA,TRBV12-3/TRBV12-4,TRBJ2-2,CASSLYGELFF,TGTGCCAGCAGTTTGTACGGGGAGCTGTTTTTT
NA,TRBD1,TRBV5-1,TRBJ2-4,CASSIGQGGNIQYF,TGCGCCAGCAGCATAGGACAGGGGGGAAACATTCAGTACTTC
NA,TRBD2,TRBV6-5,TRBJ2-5,CASSYSRLAGKETQYF,TGTGCCAGCAGTTACTCGCGACTAGCGGGGAAAGAGACCCAGTACTTC
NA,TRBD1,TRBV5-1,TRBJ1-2,CASSQGQGGGYTF,TGCGCCAGCAGCCAGGGACAGGGTGGAGGCTACACCTTC
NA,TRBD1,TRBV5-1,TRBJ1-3,CASSLEGASGNTIYF,TGCGCCAGCAGCTTGGAGGGGGCATCTGGAAACACCATATATTTT
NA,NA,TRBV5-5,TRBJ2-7,CASTPYWGGPYEQYF,TGTGCCAGCACCCCGTATTGGGGGGGGCCCTACGAGCAGTACTTC
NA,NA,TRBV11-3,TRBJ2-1,CASSLEAGSYNEQFF,TGTGCCAGCAGCTTAGAGGCAGGATCCTACAATGAGCAGTTCTTC